A single sample gave rise to the 8 T cell receptor beta chains below, sequenced in a study of chemoradiotherapy in HPV16-positive cancers. Repertoires were generated with immunoSEQ multiplex PCR, while TCRdb's copy carries only in-frame clones and drops some. The sample records about 1,400 clones, 82% being singletons. Sample: tumor tissue, taken from a patient who underwent chemoradiotherapy. These receptors were obtained from a human donor with HPV-associated anogenital cancer.

The chain recombines TRBV5-1 with TRBJ2-5; TRBD2 aligns across 14 bases. Trimming at V came to 4 bases and at J to 2 bases, leaving 7 bases not matched to a gene. Germline lookup yields CDR1 SGHRS and CDR2 YFSETQ. The CDR3 is 17 residues long. The CDR3 sequence is CASSGGLAGGPQETQYF. CDR3 coding DNA: TGCGCCAGCAGCGGTGGACTAGCGGGGGGCCCACAAGAGACCCAGTACTTC.

The rearrangement links TRBV7-9 to TRBJ2-5; D is tentatively TRBD1 or TRBD2 (6 bases each). The V gene's germline CDR1 is SEHNR and CDR2 FQNEAQ (reference sequence). CDR3 size: 14 residues. V lost 4 bases and J 4 bases, leaving 13 bases between the germline ends. As DNA, the CDR3 is TGTGCCAGCAGCTGGAAACAGGGAGGAGAGACCCAGTACTTC. Protein: CASSWKQGGETQYF.

The chain links TRBV4-2 to TRBJ2-5; 8 bases agree with TRBD2. CDR3 size: 15 residues. The germline V gene has CDR1 LGHNA and CDR2 YNFKEQ. Germline trimming cut 4 bases from V and 2 bases from J; bases unmatched to any gene: 6. The CDR3 nucleotides read TGTGCCAGCAGCCTAGCGGGGAGGGAACAAGAGACCCAGTACTTC. The encoded protein is CASSLAGREQETQYF.

This clone was seen a few times. This sequence joins TRBV7-9 and TRBJ2-2, with TRBD1 matching 12 bases. The CDR3 covers 16 residues. Unmatched junction bases numbered 8, after V lost 4 bases and J lost 8 bases. Germline V lookup: CDR1 SEHNR, CDR2 FQNEAQ (reference sequence). CDR3 in amino acids: CASSSPGQGAYGELFF. The CDR3 DNA follows: TGTGCCAGCAGCTCGCCGGGACAGGGGGCCTATGGGGAGCTGTTTTTT.

The chain joins TRBV2 to TRBJ1-2; weak D call: TRBD1 (5 bases). Trimming pared 4 bases from V and 4 bases from J, leaving 10 bases between. The CDR3 runs 13 residues. CDR1 SNHLY and CDR2 FYNNEI come from the germline V gene. Here the CDR3 DNA reads TGTGCCAGCAGTGGTGACAGCGCCTATGGCTACACCTTC. Translated, it gives CASSGDSAYGYTF. The entire variable domain, with the rest obtained from reference TRBV2 and TRBJ1-2, is as follows: EPEVTQTPSHQVTQMGQEVILRCVPISNHLYFYWYRQILGQKVEFLVSFYNNEISEKSEIFDDQFSVERPDGSNFTLKIRSTKLEDSAMYFCASSGDSAYGYTFGSGTRLTVV.

The gene calls are TRBV27 and TRBJ2-7; D gene unclear. Trimming removed 6 bases from V and 1 base from J, with 7 bases in between. This CDR3 is 12 amino acids long. CDR1 and CDR2 from the germline V gene are MNHEY and SMNVEV (reference sequence). CDR3 amino acids: CASRGLSYEQYF. The DNA of the CDR3 is TGTGCCAGCAGGGGCTTATCCTACGAGCAGTACTTC.

The chain recombines TRBV7-9 with TRBJ1-3, with D hard to call. The germline gives CDR1 SEHNR, CDR2 FQNEAQ (reference sequence). CDR3 length: 16 amino acids. Deletions cut 2 bases from V and 0 bases from J, with 11 bases between. The CDR3 protein is CASSLPPTSSGNTIYF. The DNA of the CDR3 is TGTGCCAGCAGCTTACCCCCAACGAGCTCTGGAAACACCATATATTTT.

The rearrangement uses TRBV6-6 and TRBJ1-4, with D uncertain. V lost 6 bases and J lost 6, with 8 bases in between. The CDR3 totals 12 residues. Germline CDR1 MNHNY, CDR2 SVGAGI (reference sequence). The CDR3 loop reads CASRGSYEKLFF. The CDR3 DNA reads as TGTGCCAGCAGGGGGAGTTATGAAAAACTGTTTTTT.